One and the same sample provided the 20 T cell receptor beta chains below, sequenced in a study of OX40 agonist ivuxolimab in advanced cancers. Only in-frame clones appear in the TCRdb table, and some are missing; sequencing was by immunoSEQ multiplex PCR. The table has around 95,000 clones, less than 95% seen once. The material sequenced was CD4+ or CD8+ T cells sorted from blood, taken in a trial of the OX40 agonist ivuxolimab. The receptors come from an adult with an advanced solid tumor such as melanoma, head and neck, liver or kidney cancer.

The CDR3 sequence: CASSPATGYGQPQHF. For the CDR3, the DNA is TGTGCCAGCTCACCAGCTACAGGGTATGGGCAGCCCCAGCATTTT. The chain is built from TRBV18 and TRBJ1-5, with D possibly matching TRBD1 (6 bases). The V end was cut by 2 bases, the J end by 7 bases, with 15 bases between. Germline V gene lookup returns CDR1 KGHSH and CDR2 LQKENI. CDR3 length: 15 residues.

The V and J genes are TRBV19 and TRBJ2-7, with a weak D call TRBD2 (5 bases). The CDR3 has 14 amino acids. Trimming left V 0 bases short and J 5 bases short, with 11 bases between. Looked up from germline, CDR1 is LNHDA and CDR2 is SQIVND (reference sequence). CDR3 amino acids: CASSIEASIHEQYF. The CDR3 region has the DNA TGTGCCAGTAGTATAGAGGCTAGCATCCACGAGCAGTACTTC.

This chain connects TRBV4-2 to TRBJ2-7; D unclear. Germline V CDR1 and CDR2: LGHNA, YNFKEQ. The CDR3 extends over 15 amino acids. V lost 0 bases and J lost 0, with 9 bases in between. The CDR3, as DNA: TGTGCCAGCAGCCAAGATTCCATCGGCTCCTACGAGCAGTACTTC. Protein sequence: CASSQDSIGSYEQYF.

The genes are TRBV28 and TRBJ2-3; 10 positions match TRBD2. V lost 6 bases and J lost 3; bases outside the gene matches: 3. The CDR3 is made up of 14 amino acids. Germline CDR1 reads MDHEN; CDR2 reads SYDVKM. The DNA for the CDR3 is TGTGCCAGCAGCACTAGCGGGAATACAGATACGCAGTATTTT. Amino acid sequence: CASSTSGNTDTQYF.

The gene calls are TRBV7-9 and TRBJ1-1; 9 bases agree with TRBD1. The junction had 2 bases not matched to a gene; V was cut back by 5 bases and J by 1 base. Germline-derived CDR1 and CDR2 are SEHNR and FQNEAQ (reference sequence). This CDR3 is built from 14 residues. For the CDR3, the DNA is TGTGCCAGCAGCAAGGGACAGGGGAACACTGAAGCTTTCTTT. Its protein product is CASSKGQGNTEAFF.

The genes are TRBV7-3 and TRBJ1-5; 10 bases match TRBD1. Losses at the gene ends were 5 bases for V and 1 base for J; bases not matched to a gene: 5. The CDR3 consists of 16 residues. Germline V gives CDR1 SGHTA, CDR2 FQGTGA. CDR3 protein: CASSKTGGKSNQPQHF. The CDR3 DNA sequence: TGTGCCAGCAGCAAGACAGGGGGCAAAAGCAATCAGCCCCAGCATTTT.

The chain has TRBV6-1 and TRBJ1-1; 7 bases are shared with TRBD1. The V and J ends lost 3 bases and 11 bases, in that order; junction bases with no gene match: 12. This CDR3 has 14 residues. CDR1 MNHNS and CDR2 SASEGT come from the germline V gene. CDR3 sequence reads: CASSEPLRDREAFF. The CDR3 DNA reads TGTGCCAGCAGTGAGCCCCTTCGTGACAGGGAGGCTTTCTTT.

This clone has more than one count but fewer than ten. J is TRBJ1-5 and V is TRBV27; tentative D call: TRBD1 (5 bases). CDR1 MNHEY and CDR2 SMNVEV come from the germline V gene (reference sequence). V was cut by 6 bases and J by 7 bases, with 19 bases left in between. CDR3 size: 15 residues. CDR3 in DNA: TGTGCCAGCAGCCTCTTCGTCGGGCGGGACCAGCCCCAGCATTTT. This gives the protein CASSLFVGRDQPQHF.

This sequence joins TRBV21-1 and TRBJ2-3; the D call in the table, TRBD2, was not verified against the DNA. TRBV21-1 is flagged as a pseudogene. This CDR3 spans 12 amino acids. CDR3: CASSKDGDTQYF. The CDR3 coding sequence is TGTGCCAGCAGCAAAGACGGAGATACGCAGTATTTT.

The CDR3 DNA reads TGTGCCAGCAAGGGCAGTCCCCAAGAGACCCAGTACTTC. Translating gives CASKGSPQETQYF. J is TRBJ2-5 and V is TRBV2, with unresolved D. Germline values: CDR1 SNHLY, CDR2 FYNNEI. The CDR3 is 13 amino acids. The V end was cut by 7 bases, the J end by 1 base, with 10 bases between. The entire variable domain, with the rest obtained from reference TRBV2 and TRBJ2-5, is as follows: EPEVTQTPSHQVTQMGQEVILRCVPISNHLYFYWYRQILGQKVEFLVSFYNNEISEKSEIFDDQFSVERPDGSNFTLKIRSTKLEDSAMYFCASKGSPQETQYFGPGTRLLVL.

The genes are TRBV6-1 and TRBJ2-7, with 10 positions matching TRBD1. Germline V gene data show CDR1 as MNHNS and CDR2 as SASEGT. This CDR3 has 15 amino acids. Trimming took 7 bases from V and 6 from J; bases not matched to a gene: 12. The CDR3 spells CASKSGGTGDPEQYF. In DNA, the CDR3 is TGTGCCAGCAAATCGGGAGGGACAGGGGATCCCGAGCAGTACTTC.

The chain carries TRBV4-2 and TRBJ2-7; D may be TRBD1 (6 bases). V was cut by 3 bases and J by 1 base, with 10 bases left in between. This CDR3 has 14 residues. Per the germline V gene, CDR1 is LGHNA and CDR2 is YNFKEQ. CDR3 sequence reads: CASSHGQGSYEQYF. CDR3 sequence (DNA): TGTGCCAGCAGCCACGGGCAGGGGTCCTACGAGCAGTACTTC.

The chain employs TRBV5-1 and TRBJ2-1; 9 positions match TRBD2. V was pared by 4 bases and J by 6 bases, with 11 bases of the junction left unmatched. Germline V gives CDR1 SGHRS, CDR2 YFSETQ. The CDR3 has 16 amino acids. CDR3 residues: CASSPPGLAGSNEQFF. The CDR3 bases are TGCGCCAGCAGCCCCCCTGGCCTAGCGGGATCCAATGAGCAGTTCTTC. Combining the CDR3 with reference TRBV5-1 and TRBJ2-1 gives the whole variable domain KAGVTQTPRYLIKTRGQQVTLSCSPISGHRSVSWYQQTPGQGLQFLFEYFSETQRNKGNFPGRFSGRQFSNSRSEMNVSTLELGDSALYLCASSPPGLAGSNEQFFGPGTRLTVL.

The chain uses TRBV13 and TRBJ2-7, with no clear D. The CDR3 runs to 11 residues. Per germline, CDR1 PRHDT and CDR2 FYEKMQ (reference sequence). V was shortened by 5 bases and J by 6 bases, with 8 bases between the two germline ends. CDR3 in amino acids: CASSLLREQYF. DNA of the CDR3: TGTGCCAGCAGCCTCCTTCGCGAGCAGTACTTC.

The rearrangement links TRBV5-4 to TRBJ2-7, with D tentatively TRBD2 (5 bases). CDR1 and CDR2 from the germline V gene are SGHNT and YYREEE (reference sequence). CDR3 length: 15 residues. V dropped 0 bases and J dropped 4 bases, with 14 bases sitting between them. CDR3 sequence (DNA): TGTGCCAGCAGCTTGGTGGTGGGAGAAGGGTACGAGCAGTACTTC. The encoded protein is CASSLVVGEGYEQYF.

The V call is TRBV9, the J call TRBJ2-1; D ambiguous. Germline V CDR1 and CDR2: SGDLS, YYNGEE. Trimming pared 4 bases from V and 10 bases from J, leaving 12 bases between. This CDR3 is 12 amino acids long. CDR3: CASSLGSGEQFF. DNA of the CDR3: TGTGCCAGCAGCCTGGGGTCGGGCGAGCAGTTCTTC.

The chain uses TRBV6-6 and TRBJ1-4; 7 bases line up with TRBD1. This CDR3 contains 15 residues. In germline, CDR1 is MNHNY, CDR2 SVGAGI (reference sequence). The V and J ends lost 0 bases and 4 bases, in that order; junction bases with no gene match: 2. The CDR3 region has the DNA TGTGCCAGCAGTTACTCCGGACAGGTTAATGAAAAACTGTTTTTT. Its protein is CASSYSGQVNEKLFF.

CDR3 DNA sequence: TGTGCCAGCAGTGATGAGGGACCAACTACGCAGTATTTT. Translating gives CASSDEGPTTQYF. The chain employs TRBV6-1 and TRBJ2-3, with D perhaps assigned TRBD1 or TRBD2 (5 bases each). The CDR3 contains 13 residues. Germline CDR1 and CDR2: MNHNS and SASEGT. Trimming cost V 3 bases and J 8 bases, with 12 bases left between them.

This clone was detected ten times or more. The sample contains more than one DNA sequence encoding this CDR3. The V and J genes are TRBV18 and TRBJ2-7; the D is unclear. V was shortened by 2 bases and J by 3 bases, with 2 bases between the two germline ends. This CDR3 region has 11 residues. Looked up from germline, CDR1 is KGHSH and CDR2 is LQKENI. The CDR3 DNA sequence: TGTGCCAGCTCACCAGACTACGAGCAGTACTTC. It specifies CASSPDYEQYF.

This clone came up once. The chain links TRBV7-2 to TRBJ2-7; tentatively, D is TRBD1 (6 bases). Between the trimmed V and J ends, which lost 4 bases and 6 bases, there was a span of 16 bases. The length of the CDR3 is 14 residues. Germline loops: CDR1 SGHTA, CDR2 FQGNSA. This CDR3 reads CASSSTTGGREQYF. In nucleotides, the CDR3 is TGTGCCAGCAGCTCAACGACAGGCGGGCGCGAGCAGTACTTC.